The T cell receptor (beta chain) described here comes from a study of T cell responses to AZD1222 COVID-19 vaccine. Findings of the study overall: Targets within unmutated variant regions were reportedly found for nearly half of spike-specific TCRs.

The repertoire was sequenced with immunoSEQ multiplex PCR; TCRdb's copy has only in-frame clones and lacks some. The sample gives roughly 120,000 clones, around 92% of which show up once; about 7.8% is in the top ten. This clone has only one observation. Its antigen is currently unknown. The CDR3 is 15 amino acids. The V gene lost 3 bases and the J gene lost 4 bases, with 14 bases spanning the gap. Germline CDR1 is SGDLS and CDR2 is YYNGEE. The sequence derives from an adult in good health. V gene TRBV9 combines with J gene TRBJ1-3; D is undetermined. The starting material was peripheral blood, obtained on day 0 of AZD1222 vaccination. CDR3 DNA sequence: TGTGCCAGCAGCGCCCCGTCTACCCGGGGAAACACCATATATTTT. This codes for CASSAPSTRGNTIYF.